What follows is one T cell receptor (beta chain) and its context. The source of the sample is a study of blood T cell repertoires in COVID-19. Study-level background: Italy, Spain and the United States were the sources of the convalescent and acute COVID-19 samples. T cells, B-cell-depleted T cells, or PBMCs provided the cDNA or gDNA that served as material.

Generated by immunoSEQ multiplex PCR, the TCRdb table keeps only in-frame clones and is missing some. The sample shows about 200,000 clones, more than 75% of them seen only once. The J segment lost 4 bases and the V segment lost 0 bases, leaving 4 bases of the junction unmatched. The CDR3 consists of 15 residues. CDR1 SGHTS and CDR2 YDEGEE come from the germline V gene. The J gene is TRBJ2-1, the V gene TRBV5-8; TRBD2 matches 7 bases. The sample taken for sequencing was peripheral blood. This receptor was identified in a human donor in a cohort sampled during active COVID-19. Here the CDR3 reads CASSLVLADYNEQFF. The CDR3 DNA reads TGTGCCAGCAGCTTGGTTCTAGCGGATTACAATGAGCAGTTCTTC.